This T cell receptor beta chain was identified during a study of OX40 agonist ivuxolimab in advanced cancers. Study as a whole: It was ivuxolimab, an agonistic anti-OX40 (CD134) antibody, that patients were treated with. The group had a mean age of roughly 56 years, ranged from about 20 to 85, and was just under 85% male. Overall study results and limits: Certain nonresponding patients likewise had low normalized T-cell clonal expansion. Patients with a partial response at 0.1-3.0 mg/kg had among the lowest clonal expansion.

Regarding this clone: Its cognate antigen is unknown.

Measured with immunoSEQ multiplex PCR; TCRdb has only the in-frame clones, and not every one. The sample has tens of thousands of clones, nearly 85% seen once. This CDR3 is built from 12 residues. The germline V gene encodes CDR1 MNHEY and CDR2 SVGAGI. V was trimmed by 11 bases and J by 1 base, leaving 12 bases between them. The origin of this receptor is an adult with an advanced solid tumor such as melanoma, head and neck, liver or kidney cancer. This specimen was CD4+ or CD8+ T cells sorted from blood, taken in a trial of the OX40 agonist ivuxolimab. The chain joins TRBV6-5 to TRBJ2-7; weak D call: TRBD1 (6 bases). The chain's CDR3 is CAARDTSYEQYF. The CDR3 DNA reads TGTGCCGCCCGGGACACTTCCTACGAGCAGTACTTC.